The clone carrying this T cell receptor beta chain was detected a few times. Its antigen is not identified. These data belong to a study of T cell repertoires in cytomegalovirus infection. For the study at large: In public TCR beta signatures, there were indications of both CMV infection and matching HLA type.

Overall study results and limits: Cumulative public TCR beta family frequency identified carriers of CMV plus the relevant HLA.

The CDR3 loop spans 10 amino acids. The V end lost 7 bases, the J end lost 7 bases, and 8 bases lay between the germline ends. Germline-derived CDR1 and CDR2 are SNHLY and FYNNEI. TCRdb re-called the reads through MiXCR, storing one row per CDR3 protein. The data contain approximately 120,000 distinct CDR3 sequences, around 30% of them singletons. The receptor was isolated from a human donor in good health (CMV status not recorded). Some clones in this sample may be carry-over from other donors' samples. The V call is TRBV2, the J call TRBJ2-7, with unresolved D. The specimen was CD8+ T cells from cultured PBMCs, collected from culture after CMV antigen stimulation. CDR3 region: CASILGEQYF. In DNA form, the CDR3 reads TGTGCCAGCATTCTGGGGGAGCAGTACTTC.